This T cell receptor beta chain was obtained from a study of CD8+ T cells in alopecia areata. Study context: Graft recipients were approximately 7-10-week-old female C3H/HeJ mice, and donor skin originated from roughly 6-13-month-old C3H/HeJ mice with spontaneous alopecia.

Turning to this clone: The gene names here belong to mouse. The CDR3 end falls 4 residues outside the read, so it is completed with the germline J gene.

There are 14 residues in the CDR3. From germline, CDR1 is NNHDY and CDR2 SYVADS. RNA was isolated and reverse transcribed to cDNA, the sequencing template. Sequencing used immunoSEQ multiplex PCR; TCRdb keeps in-frame clones, though not all of them. This sample has some 110,000 clones, each found more than once. This sequence originates from a C3H/HeJ mouse with alopecia areata. The mouse line has the MHC haplotype H2-k. The sequenced sample was lesional skin. The chain has TRBV13-3 and TRBJ2-4; 10 bases map to TRBD2. CDR3 DNA (partial): TGTGCCAGCAGACAAACTGGGGGGGTAAAC. It yields the protein CASRQTGGVN. The full CDR3 reads CASRQTGGVNTLYF.